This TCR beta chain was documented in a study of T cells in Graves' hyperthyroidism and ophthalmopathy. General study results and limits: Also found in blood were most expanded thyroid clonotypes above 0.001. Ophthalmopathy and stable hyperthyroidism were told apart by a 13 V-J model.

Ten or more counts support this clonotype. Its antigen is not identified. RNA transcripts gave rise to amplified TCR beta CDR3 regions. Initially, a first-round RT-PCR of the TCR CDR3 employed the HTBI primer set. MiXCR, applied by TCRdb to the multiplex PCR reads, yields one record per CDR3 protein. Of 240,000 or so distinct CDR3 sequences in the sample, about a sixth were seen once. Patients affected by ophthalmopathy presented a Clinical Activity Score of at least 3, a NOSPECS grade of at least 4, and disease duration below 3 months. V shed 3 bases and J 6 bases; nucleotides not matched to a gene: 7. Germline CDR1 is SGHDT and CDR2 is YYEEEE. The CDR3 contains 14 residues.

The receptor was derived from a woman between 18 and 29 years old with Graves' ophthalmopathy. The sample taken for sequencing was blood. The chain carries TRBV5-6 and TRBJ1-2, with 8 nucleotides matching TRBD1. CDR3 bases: TGTGCCAGCAGCTGGGGGACAGGATCCCATGGCTACACCTTC. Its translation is CASSWGTGSHGYTF.